Presented here are 26 T cell receptor beta chains from one specimen sequenced in a study of preoperative IRX-2 immunotherapy in early breast cancer. Treatment in this sample: preoperative locoregional IRX-2 cytokine immunotherapy. Data came from immunoSEQ multiplex PCR; TCRdb stores just in-frame clones and leaves some out. The sample has around 95,000 clones; 75% to 90% are singletons. The source material was tumor tissue, sampled after IRX-2 immunotherapy. The receptors derive from a human donor with breast cancer.

This clone appeared a single time. J is TRBJ1-2 and V is TRBV6-8; unclear D gene. This CDR3 contains 15 residues. Trimming removed 6 bases from V and 3 bases from J, with 17 bases in between. Germline V gene lookup returns CDR1 MNHGY and CDR2 SAAAGT. The CDR3 here is CASSPSPFWDYGYTF. CDR3 sequence (DNA): TGTGCCAGCAGCCCGTCCCCTTTTTGGGACTATGGCTACACCTTC.

The chain combines TRBV5-1 with TRBJ2-1; 7 positions match TRBD1. CDR3 size: 14 residues. J lost 9 bases, V lost 5 bases, and 11 bases had no gene match. Per the germline V gene, CDR1 is SGHRS and CDR2 is YFSETQ. The CDR3: CASSSVTGMSEQFF. In nucleotides, the CDR3 is TGCGCCAGCAGTTCTGTGACAGGGATGAGTGAGCAGTTCTTC.

J is TRBJ1-2 and V is TRBV29-1; maybe TRBD1 (6 bases). The germline V gene encodes CDR1 SQVTM and CDR2 ANQGSEA. The V end was cut by 2 bases, the J end by 7 bases, with 14 bases between. The CDR3 length is 13 residues. Here the CDR3 DNA reads TGCAGCGTTGAATCGACAGGAGGAAGTGGCTACACCTTC. Translation: CSVESTGGSGYTF.

The J gene is TRBJ2-2, the V gene TRBV18; TRBD2 matches at 8 bases. Trimming cost V 6 bases and J 5 bases; bases outside gene matches: 11. The CDR3 runs 16 residues. Germline V gene sequence: CDR1 KGHSH, CDR2 LQKENI. CDR3 residues: CASSPQHSGSTGELFF. DNA of the CDR3: TGTGCCAGCTCCCCCCAACACAGCGGGAGTACCGGGGAGCTGTTTTTT.

The gene calls are TRBV28 and TRBJ1-5; 7 bases are a match to TRBD1. The V gene's germline CDR1 is MDHEN and CDR2 SYDVKM. J lost 2 bases, V lost 6 bases, and 13 bases had no gene match. This CDR3 comprises 17 residues. The CDR3 region has the DNA TGTGCCAGCAGCCAGGCAACAGGGGATGGGGGCAATCAGCCCCAGCATTTT. As protein: CASSQATGDGGNQPQHF.

This chain connects TRBV5-1 to TRBJ1-4; D is perhaps TRBD1 (5 bases). The CDR3 is made up of 16 amino acids. Germline V gene data show CDR1 as SGHRS and CDR2 as YFSETQ. Trimming removed 1 base from V and 0 bases from J, with 10 bases in between. The CDR3: CASSLFGGATNEKLFF. The CDR3 nucleotides read TGCGCCAGCAGCTTGTTCGGGGGTGCAACTAATGAAAAACTGTTTTTT.

This rearrangement joins TRBV28 to TRBJ1-1; TRBD1 matches 8 bases. The CDR3 is 16 residues long. Germline CDR1 is MDHEN and CDR2 is SYDVKM. J gave up 7 bases and V 5 bases, and 15 bases lay outside the gene matches. CDR3 sequence (DNA): TGTGCCAGCAGTCCCGGGACAGGAGGGGGGTCTGATGAAGCTTTCTTT. Its translation is CASSPGTGGGSDEAFF.

The DNA for the CDR3 is TGTGCCAGCACCAGGGGACAGGGATACGGTAATGAAAAACTGTTTTTT. Translating it yields CASTRGQGYGNEKLFF. The V call is TRBV12-5, the J call TRBJ1-4; 9 bases agree with TRBD1. The germline CDR1 and CDR2 sequences are LGHNT and FRNRAP. This CDR3 is built from 16 residues.

The genes are TRBV30 and TRBJ2-5; 7 nucleotides match TRBD1. The J segment lost 2 bases and the V segment lost 5 bases, leaving 5 bases of the junction unmatched. CDR1 and CDR2 from the germline V gene are GTSNPN and SVGIG (reference sequence). The CDR3 runs to 13 residues. The CDR3 reads CAWRQGWQETQYF. DNA of the CDR3: TGTGCCTGGCGACAGGGATGGCAAGAGACCCAGTACTTC.

The V gene is TRBV27, the J gene TRBJ2-7; the D gene is possibly TRBD1 (5 bases). Germline-derived CDR1 and CDR2 are MNHEY and SMNVEV (reference sequence). The CDR3 contains 17 residues. Trimming took off 6 bases at V and 2 bases at J, with 23 bases between the two ends. The CDR3: CASRLRWSTDPPYEQYF. The CDR3, as DNA: TGTGCCAGCAGGCTAAGATGGTCGACAGACCCTCCCTACGAGCAGTACTTC.

This clone has only a few counts. The V and J genes are TRBV7-6 and TRBJ2-7, with 12 bases matching TRBD2. Germline V gene data show CDR1 as SGHVS and CDR2 as FNYEAQ. J gave up 6 bases and V 5 bases, and 5 bases lay outside the gene matches. The CDR3 is 14 amino acids. In nucleotides, the CDR3 is TGTGCCAGCAGCCGGACTAGCGGGAATCTCGAGCAGTACTTC. Its translation is CASSRTSGNLEQYF. The variable domain in full, with the rest retrieved from reference TRBV7-6 and TRBJ2-7, is GAGVSQSPRYKVTKRGQDVALRCDPISGHVSLYWYRQALGQGPEFLTYFNYEAQQDKSGLPNDRFSAERPEGSISTLTIQRTEQRDSAMYRCASSRTSGNLEQYFGPGTRLTVT.

This sequence joins TRBV19 and TRBJ1-6; D gene uncertain. Trimming stripped 0 bases from V and 4 bases from J, with 16 bases between. This CDR3 has 18 residues. CDR1 and CDR2 (germline): LNHDA, SQIVND (reference sequence). The CDR3 is CASSIEGSRLGYNSPLHF. In nucleotides, the CDR3 is TGTGCCAGTAGTATAGAAGGTTCGAGGTTGGGGTATAATTCACCCCTCCACTTT.

This clone has a single count. The chain uses TRBV28 and TRBJ2-2, with a possible D match to TRBD2 (6 bases). The CDR3 extends over 15 amino acids. V was clipped by 10 bases and J by 5 bases, with 20 bases between them. Germline-derived CDR1 and CDR2 are MDHEN and SYDVKM. The CDR3 coding sequence is TGTGCCACCCAGCTGGAGGGGATTCAGACCGGGGAGCTGTTTTTT. Protein product: CATQLEGIQTGELFF.

This chain links TRBV23-1 with TRBJ2-6, with 10 bases matching TRBD1. TRBV23-1 is given ORF status, its function remaining uncertain. The CDR3 is 17 residues long. V trimming: 6 bases; J trimming: 2 bases; junction bases outside the gene matches: 7. CDR3 in DNA: TGCGCCAGCAGCCCCAGACAGGGGGCGACTGGGGCCAACGTCCTGACTTTC. Its translation is CASSPRQGATGANVLTF.

V usage is TRBV7-1 and J usage is TRBJ1-4, with TRBD1 matching over 8 bases. TRBV7-1 qualifies as an ORF whose function is uncertain. With 4 bases clipped from V and 3 bases from J, the junction kept 4 bases outside the gene matches. The CDR3 has 15 amino acids. The CDR3 bases are TGTGCCAGCAGCTACCGACAGGGGTCTAATGAAAAACTGTTTTTT. It specifies CASSYRQGSNEKLFF.

This clone has just one count. This chain links TRBV9 with TRBJ2-1; 11 positions agree with TRBD2. The CDR3 spans 16 residues. Germline V gene data show CDR1 as SGDLS and CDR2 as YYNGEE. The trim removed 3 bases at V and 8 bases at J, leaving 10 bases unmatched. As DNA, the CDR3 is TGTGCCAGCAGCGGATTAGCGGGAGGGCCTGTCGATGAGCAGTTCTTC. Protein sequence: CASSGLAGGPVDEQFF.

V gene TRBV11-3 combines with J gene TRBJ2-7; 12 bases match TRBD2. Trimming cost V 3 bases and J 3 bases; bases outside gene matches: 6. The CDR3 has 16 amino acids. Germline lookup yields CDR1 SGHNT and CDR2 YENEEA. The CDR3 sequence: CASSFTTTSGSYEQYF. In DNA form, the CDR3 reads TGTGCCAGCAGCTTCACTACGACTAGCGGGAGCTACGAGCAGTACTTC. The complete variable domain, with remaining parts taken from reference TRBV11-3 and TRBJ2-7, reads EAGVVQSPRYKIIEKKQPVAFWCNPISGHNTLYWYLQNLGQGPELLIRYENEEAVDDSQLPKDRFSAERLKGVDSTLKIQPAELGDSAVYLCASSFTTTSGSYEQYFGPGTRLTVT.

Only one count was recorded for this clone. One end of the junction fails to match germline, which may point to a read error. The chain recombines TRBV6-8 with TRBJ2-1; 9 bases match TRBD2. This CDR3 contains 14 residues. Germline V CDR1 and CDR2: MNHGY, SAAAGT. The CDR3 is CASTPRGLAGPPIF. CDR3 nucleotide sequence: TGTGCCAGCACCCCAAGGGGGCTAGCGGGACCCCCGATCTTC.

This clone appeared a few times. The chain links TRBV14 to TRBJ1-6; D is undetermined. The CDR3 spans 13 residues. Germline V gene data show CDR1 as SGHDN and CDR2 as FVKESK. Between the trimmed V and J ends, which lost 2 bases and 11 bases, there was a span of 10 bases. The CDR3 protein is CASSQLQNAPLHF. As DNA, the CDR3 is TGTGCCAGCAGCCAACTTCAGAACGCACCCCTCCACTTT. Together with reference TRBV14 and TRBJ1-6, the CDR3 gives the full variable domain: EAGVTQFPSHSVIEKGQTVTLRCDPISGHDNLYWYRRVMGKEIKFLLHFVKESKQDESGMPNNRFLAERTGGTYSTLKVQPAELEDSGVYFCASSQLQNAPLHFGNGTRLTVT.

The rearrangement uses TRBV7-1 and TRBJ2-1, with D unresolved. TRBV7-1 is placed among ORFs of uncertain function. This CDR3 is built from 16 residues. V shed 4 bases and J shed 0 bases, with 13 bases lying between them. CDR3 bases: TGTGCCAGCAGCTTGGTTCTCTCAAGCTCCTACAATGAGCAGTTCTTC. Translated, it gives CASSLVLSSSYNEQFF.

The chain links TRBV19 to TRBJ1-3, with unresolved D. V lost 6 bases to trimming and J lost 0 bases, with 9 bases between them. Germline V gene sequence: CDR1 LNHDA, CDR2 SQIVND (reference sequence). The CDR3 has 14 amino acids. As DNA, the CDR3 is TGTGCCAGTAGGTGGCTATCCTCTGGAAACACCATATATTTT. Residues: CASRWLSSGNTIYF.

This clone appeared a single time. The gene calls are TRBV22-1 and TRBJ1-2. TRBV22-1 is a documented pseudogene. There are 15 residues in the CDR3. CDR3 in DNA: TGTGCCAGCAGTTTCTTGGGGGTTGCTAACTATGGCTACACCTTC. Its translation: CASSFLGVANYGYTF.

This clone was picked up one time. This CDR3 reads CASSRTAGGDQPQHF. The DNA for the CDR3 is TGTGCCAGCAGTCGGACAGCCGGCGGGGATCAGCCCCAGCATTTT. The V call is TRBV28, the J call TRBJ1-5; D possibly corresponds to TRBD1 (6 bases). Trimming cost V 5 bases and J 5 bases, with 16 bases left between them. Germline lookup yields CDR1 MDHEN and CDR2 SYDVKM. The CDR3 runs 15 residues.

This chain links TRBV5-1 with TRBJ2-2, with TRBD1 identical over 7 bases. CDR3 length: 15 residues. CDR1 is SGHRS, CDR2 YFSETQ, per germline. The V gene end was trimmed by 4 bases and the J gene end by 3 bases; junction bases not matched to a gene: 6. CDR3 protein: CASSRDRVDTGELFF. DNA of the CDR3: TGCGCCAGCAGCCGAGACAGGGTTGACACCGGGGAGCTGTTTTTT.

The genes are TRBV22-1 and TRBJ1-5. TRBV22-1 is termed a pseudogene. The CDR3 totals 13 residues. Written as DNA, the CDR3 is TGTGCCAGCAGGGAGGAAACGGGGCAGCCCCAGCATTTT. It is translated as CASREETGQPQHF.

The rearrangement links TRBV6-8 to TRBJ1-4, with a possible D match to TRBD1 (6 bases). V lost 6 bases and J 0 bases, leaving 11 bases between the germline ends. Per germline, CDR1 MNHGY and CDR2 SAAAGT. The CDR3 has 15 amino acids. This CDR3 reads CASSDRQATNEKLFF. CDR3 nucleotides: TGTGCCAGCAGCGATAGACAGGCAACTAATGAAAAACTGTTTTTT.